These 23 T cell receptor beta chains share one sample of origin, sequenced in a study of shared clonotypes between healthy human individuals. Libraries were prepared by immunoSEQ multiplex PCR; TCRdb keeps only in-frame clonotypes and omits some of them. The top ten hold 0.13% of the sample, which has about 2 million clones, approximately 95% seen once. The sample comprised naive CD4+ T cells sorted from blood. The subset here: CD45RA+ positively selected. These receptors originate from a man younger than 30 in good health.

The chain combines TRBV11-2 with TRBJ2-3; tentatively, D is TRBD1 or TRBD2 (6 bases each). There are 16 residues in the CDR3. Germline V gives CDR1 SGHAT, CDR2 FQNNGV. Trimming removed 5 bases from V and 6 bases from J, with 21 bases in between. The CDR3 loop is CASSPKGGLRGDTQYF. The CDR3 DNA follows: TGTGCCAGCAGCCCAAAGGGGGGACTGCGTGGGGATACGCAGTATTTT.

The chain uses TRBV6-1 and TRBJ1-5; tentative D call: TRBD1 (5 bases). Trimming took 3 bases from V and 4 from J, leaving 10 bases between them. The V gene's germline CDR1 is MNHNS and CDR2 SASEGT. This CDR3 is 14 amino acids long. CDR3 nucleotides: TGTGCCAGCAGTGATAAAGGGGTGAATCAGCCCCAGCATTTT. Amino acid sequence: CASSDKGVNQPQHF.

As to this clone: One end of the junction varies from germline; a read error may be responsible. This CDR3 is CASSLDRSTDTQYF. As DNA, the CDR3 is TGTGCCAGTAGTCTAGACAGGTCCACAGATACGCAGTATTTT. The chain joins TRBV19 to TRBJ2-3; possible D gene TRBD1, 6 bases. Germline CDR1 is LNHDA and CDR2 is SQIVND (reference sequence). This CDR3 region has 14 residues. Filled out from reference TRBV19 and TRBJ2-3, the complete variable domain reads DGGITQSPKYLFRKEGQNVTLSCEQNLNHDAMYWYRQDPGQGLRLIYYSQIVNDFQKGDIAEGYSVSREKKESFPLTVTSAQKNPTAFYLCASSLDRSTDTQYFGPGTRLTVL.

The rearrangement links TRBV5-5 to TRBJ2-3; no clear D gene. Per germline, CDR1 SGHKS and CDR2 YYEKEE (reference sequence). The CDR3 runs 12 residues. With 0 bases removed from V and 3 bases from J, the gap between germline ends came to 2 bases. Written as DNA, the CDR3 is TGTGCCAGCAGCTTGGAAACAGATACGCAGTATTTT. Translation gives CASSLETDTQYF.

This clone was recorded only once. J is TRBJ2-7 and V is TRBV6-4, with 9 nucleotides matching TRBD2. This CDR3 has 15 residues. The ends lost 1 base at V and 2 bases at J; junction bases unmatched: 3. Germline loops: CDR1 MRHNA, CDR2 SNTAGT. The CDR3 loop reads CASSDLASGAYEQYF. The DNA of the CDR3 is TGTGCCAGCAGTGACTTGGCTAGCGGGGCCTACGAGCAGTACTTC.

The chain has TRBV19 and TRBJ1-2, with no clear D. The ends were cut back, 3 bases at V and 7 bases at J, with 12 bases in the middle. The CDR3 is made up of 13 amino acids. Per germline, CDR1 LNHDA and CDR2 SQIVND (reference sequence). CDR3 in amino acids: CASSIIEGSGYTF. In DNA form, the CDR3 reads TGTGCCAGTAGTATTATTGAGGGCTCTGGCTACACCTTC.

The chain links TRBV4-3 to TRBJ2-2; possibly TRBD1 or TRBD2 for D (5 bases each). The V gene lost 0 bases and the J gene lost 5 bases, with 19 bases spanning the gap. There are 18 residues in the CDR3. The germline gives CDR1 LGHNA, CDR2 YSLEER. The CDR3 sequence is CASSQDWVGTPRTGELFF. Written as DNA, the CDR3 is TGCGCCAGCAGCCAAGATTGGGTAGGGACCCCGAGGACCGGGGAGCTGTTTTTT.

This CDR3 reads CASTGTGVSNQPQHF. The CDR3 nucleotides are TGTGCCAGTACGGGGACGGGAGTAAGCAATCAGCCCCAGCATTTT. The chain is built from TRBV19 and TRBJ1-5; a weak D match, TRBD1 (5 bases). V was clipped by 7 bases and J by 1 base, with 14 bases between them. This CDR3 has 15 amino acids. Germline V gene sequence: CDR1 LNHDA, CDR2 SQIVND (reference sequence).

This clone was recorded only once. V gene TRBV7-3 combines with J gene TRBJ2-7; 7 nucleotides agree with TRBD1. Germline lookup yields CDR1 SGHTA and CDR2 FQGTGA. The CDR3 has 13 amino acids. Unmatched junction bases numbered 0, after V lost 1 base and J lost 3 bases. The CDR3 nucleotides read TGTGCCAGCAGCTTAAACAGGGGCTACGAGCAGTACTTC. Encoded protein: CASSLNRGYEQYF. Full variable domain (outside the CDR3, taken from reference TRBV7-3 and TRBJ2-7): GAGVSQTPSNKVTEKGKYVELRCDPISGHTALYWYRQSLGQGPEFLIYFQGTGAADDSGLPNDRFFAVRPEGSVSTLKIQRTERGDSAVYLCASSLNRGYEQYFGPGTRLTVT.

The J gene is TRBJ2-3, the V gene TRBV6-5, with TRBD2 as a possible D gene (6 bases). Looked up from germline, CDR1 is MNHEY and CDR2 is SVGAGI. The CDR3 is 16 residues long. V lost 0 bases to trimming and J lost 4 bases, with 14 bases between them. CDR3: CASSYSNGGVSDTQYF. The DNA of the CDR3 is TGTGCCAGCAGTTACTCGAACGGCGGGGTATCAGATACGCAGTATTTT.

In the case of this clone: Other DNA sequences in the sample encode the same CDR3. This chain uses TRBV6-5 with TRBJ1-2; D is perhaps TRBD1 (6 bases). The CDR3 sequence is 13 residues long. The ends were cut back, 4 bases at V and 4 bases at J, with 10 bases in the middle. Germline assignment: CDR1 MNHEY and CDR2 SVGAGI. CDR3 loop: CASSLQGSYGYTF. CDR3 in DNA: TGTGCCAGCAGTTTACAGGGTAGCTATGGCTACACCTTC.

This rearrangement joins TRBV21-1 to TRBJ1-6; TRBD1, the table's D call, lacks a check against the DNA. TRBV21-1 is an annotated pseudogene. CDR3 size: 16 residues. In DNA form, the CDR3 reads TGTGCCAGAATGATGACCACAGGATCCTATAATTCACCCCTCCACTTT. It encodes CARMMTTGSYNSPLHF.

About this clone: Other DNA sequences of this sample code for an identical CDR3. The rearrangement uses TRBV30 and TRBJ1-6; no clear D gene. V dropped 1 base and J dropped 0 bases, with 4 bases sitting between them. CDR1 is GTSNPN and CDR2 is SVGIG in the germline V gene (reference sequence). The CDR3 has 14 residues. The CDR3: CAWSGGSYNSPLHF. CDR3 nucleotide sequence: TGTGCCTGGAGTGGGGGCTCCTATAATTCACCCCTCCACTTT.

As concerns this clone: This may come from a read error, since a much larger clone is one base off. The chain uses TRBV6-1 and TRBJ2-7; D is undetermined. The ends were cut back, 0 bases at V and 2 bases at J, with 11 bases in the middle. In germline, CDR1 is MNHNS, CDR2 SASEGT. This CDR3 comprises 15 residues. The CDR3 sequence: CASSEALLTAYEQYF. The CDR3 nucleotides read TGTGCCAGCAGTGAAGCGCTTCTCACAGCCTACGAGCAGTACTTC.

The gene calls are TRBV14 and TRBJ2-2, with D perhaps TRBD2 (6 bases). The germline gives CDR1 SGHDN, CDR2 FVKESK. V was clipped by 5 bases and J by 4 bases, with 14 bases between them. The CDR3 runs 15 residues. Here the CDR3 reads CASSFGGGLTGELFF. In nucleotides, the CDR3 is TGTGCCAGCAGCTTCGGGGGAGGCCTCACCGGGGAGCTGTTTTTT.

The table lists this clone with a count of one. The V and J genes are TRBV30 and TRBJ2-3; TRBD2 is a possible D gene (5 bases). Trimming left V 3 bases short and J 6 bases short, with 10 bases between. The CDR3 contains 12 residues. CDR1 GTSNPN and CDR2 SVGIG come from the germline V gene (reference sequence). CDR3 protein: CAWSGTSDTQYF. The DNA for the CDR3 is TGTGCCTGGAGCGGAACTAGTGATACGCAGTATTTT.

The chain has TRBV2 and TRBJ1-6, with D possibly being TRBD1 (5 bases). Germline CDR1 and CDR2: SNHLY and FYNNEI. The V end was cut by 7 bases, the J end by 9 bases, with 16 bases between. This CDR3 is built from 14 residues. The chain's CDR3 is CASTLQDIPSPLHF. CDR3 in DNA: TGTGCCAGCACTCTCCAGGACATACCTTCACCCCTCCACTTT.

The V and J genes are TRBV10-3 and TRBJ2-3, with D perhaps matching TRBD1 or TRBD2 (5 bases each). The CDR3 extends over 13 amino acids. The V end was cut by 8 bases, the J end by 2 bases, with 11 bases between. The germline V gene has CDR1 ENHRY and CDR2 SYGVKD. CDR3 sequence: CAIGDGYTDTQYF. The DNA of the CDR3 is TGTGCCATCGGGGACGGATACACAGATACGCAGTATTTT.

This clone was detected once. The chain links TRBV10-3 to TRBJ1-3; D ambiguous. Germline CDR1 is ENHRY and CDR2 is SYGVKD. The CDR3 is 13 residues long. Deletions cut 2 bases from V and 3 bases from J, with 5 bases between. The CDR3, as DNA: TGTGCCATCAGTGAGGGGGATGGAAACACCATATATTTT. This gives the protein CAISEGDGNTIYF.

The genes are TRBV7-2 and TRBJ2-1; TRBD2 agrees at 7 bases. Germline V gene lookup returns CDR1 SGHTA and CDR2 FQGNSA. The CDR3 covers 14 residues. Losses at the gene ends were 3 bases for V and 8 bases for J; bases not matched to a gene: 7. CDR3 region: CASSLRGRGDEQFF. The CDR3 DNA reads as TGTGCCAGCAGCTTGCGCGGGAGAGGAGATGAGCAGTTCTTC. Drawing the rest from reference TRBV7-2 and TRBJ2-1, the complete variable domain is GAGVSQSPSNKVTEKGKDVELRCDPISGHTALYWYRQSLGQGLEFLIYFQGNSAPDKSGLPSDRFSAERTGGSVSTLTIQRTQQEDSAVYLCASSLRGRGDEQFFGPGTRLTVL.

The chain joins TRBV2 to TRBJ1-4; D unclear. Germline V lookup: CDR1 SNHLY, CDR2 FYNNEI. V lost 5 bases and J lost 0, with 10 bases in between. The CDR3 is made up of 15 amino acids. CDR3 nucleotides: TGTGCCAGCAGTCCCGACGGTGCAACTAATGAAAAACTGTTTTTT. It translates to CASSPDGATNEKLFF.

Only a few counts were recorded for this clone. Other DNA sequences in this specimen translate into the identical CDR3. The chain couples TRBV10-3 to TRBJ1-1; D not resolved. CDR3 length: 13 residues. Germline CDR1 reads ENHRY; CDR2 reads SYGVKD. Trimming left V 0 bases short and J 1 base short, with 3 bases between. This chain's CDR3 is CAISESRNTEAFF. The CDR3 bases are TGTGCCATCAGTGAGTCAAGGAACACTGAAGCTTTCTTT.

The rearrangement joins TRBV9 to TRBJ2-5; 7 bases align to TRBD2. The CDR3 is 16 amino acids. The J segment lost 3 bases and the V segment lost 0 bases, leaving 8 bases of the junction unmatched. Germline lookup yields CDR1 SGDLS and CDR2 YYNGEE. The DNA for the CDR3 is TGTGCCAGCAGCGTAGGAATAGGGGCGGGGGAAGAGACCCAGTACTTC. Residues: CASSVGIGAGEETQYF.